Presented here are 26 T cell receptor beta chains from one specimen sequenced in a study of shared clonotypes between healthy human individuals. Naivety among CD8 cells was defined by CD45RO negativity and positive CCR7 selection, thereby excluding terminally differentiated effector memory CD45RA+ cells. Using immunoSEQ multiplex PCR, the repertoire was profiled, and TCRdb retains in-frame clones only, with some absent. The top ten clones hold 1.5% to 2% of a sample with some 2.1 million clones, around 95% of them seen once. The sequencing sample was made of naive CD8+ T cells from PBMCs. These receptors all stem from a man between 18 and 29 years old in good health. Some clones in this sample may be carry-over from other donors' samples.

The chain joins TRBV2 to TRBJ2-3; D remains ambiguous. The CDR3 loop spans 17 amino acids. V lost 6 bases to trimming and J lost 2 bases, with 21 bases between them. CDR1 and CDR2 from the germline V gene are SNHLY and FYNNEI. The CDR3 sequence is CASRTLKTITATDTQYF. The CDR3 bases are TGTGCCAGCAGAACACTCAAAACCATTACAGCCACAGATACGCAGTATTTT.

The genes are TRBV10-3 and TRBJ2-2; D is unclear. This CDR3 comprises 11 residues. Germline CDR1 reads ENHRY; CDR2 reads SYGVKD. Deletions cut 2 bases from V and 7 bases from J, with 2 bases between. The CDR3 loop is CAISEIGELFF. The CDR3 region has the DNA TGTGCCATCAGTGAGATCGGGGAGCTGTTTTTT.

DNA for the CDR3: TGTGCCAGCAGTTCCGGGACGCCTGTCTATGGCTACACCTTC. It encodes CASSSGTPVYGYTF. The rearrangement links TRBV27 to TRBJ1-2; a possible D gene is TRBD1 (5 bases). This CDR3 spans 14 amino acids. The germline CDR1 and CDR2 sequences are MNHEY and SMNVEV (reference sequence). Trimming left V 4 bases short and J 4 bases short, with 13 bases between.

This clone occurred a few times. Other DNA sequences in this specimen translate into the identical CDR3. This chain links TRBV19 with TRBJ1-1; D uncertain. The CDR3 extends over 11 amino acids. V was clipped by 5 bases and J by 0 bases, with 1 base between them. Germline-derived CDR1 and CDR2 are LNHDA and SQIVND (reference sequence). The CDR3 bases are TGTGCCAGTAGTTTGAACACTGAAGCTTTCTTT. Its translation is CASSLNTEAFF.

V is TRBV28 and J is TRBJ1-1; no clear D. CDR1 is MDHEN, CDR2 SYDVKM, per germline. The CDR3 sequence is 15 residues long. V shed 4 bases and J shed 0 bases, with 12 bases lying between them. CDR3 DNA: TGTGCCAGCAGTTCCATTCCCCCCCTGAACACTGAAGCTTTCTTT. Its protein product is CASSSIPPLNTEAFF.

To note about this clone: Other DNA variants within this sample encode the same CDR3. The chain recombines TRBV5-4 with TRBJ2-7; D is possibly TRBD1 or TRBD2 (5 bases each). Germline loops: CDR1 SGHNT, CDR2 YYREEE (reference sequence). Trimming pared 2 bases from V and 4 bases from J, leaving 10 bases between. The CDR3 contains 13 residues. The CDR3 region is CASSFGTDYEQYF. CDR3 DNA: TGTGCCAGCAGCTTCGGGACGGATTACGAGCAGTACTTC.

This clone turned up a few times. The rearrangement joins TRBV10-3 to TRBJ1-1; no firm D call. This CDR3 spans 13 amino acids. V was clipped by 6 bases and J by 2 bases, with 10 bases between them. Germline-derived CDR1 and CDR2 are ENHRY and SYGVKD. CDR3 sequence: CAIRPDVNTEAFF. The CDR3 DNA reads as TGTGCCATCAGGCCGGACGTTAACACTGAAGCTTTCTTT.

Note on this clone: At the DNA level, this CDR3 is encoded by other sequences in the same sample as well. V and J are TRBV27 and TRBJ2-1; weak D call: TRBD2 (6 bases). Germline CDR1 reads MNHEY; CDR2 reads SMNVEV (reference sequence). Trimming stripped 4 bases from V and 7 bases from J, with 11 bases between. The CDR3 has 13 residues. CDR3 DNA sequence: TGTGCCAGCAGTTGGGGACTGGGGAATGAGCAGTTCTTC. Protein product: CASSWGLGNEQFF.

As regards this clone: This sample includes further DNA sequences coding for the same CDR3. The chain is built from TRBV15 and TRBJ2-3; 9 nucleotides match TRBD2. V lost 3 bases, J lost 0 bases, and 1 base stayed unmatched. Germline V CDR1 and CDR2: LNHNV, YYDKDF (reference sequence). This CDR3 is built from 15 residues. CDR3 loop: CATSRTSGSTDTQYF. The CDR3 DNA is TGTGCCACCAGCAGGACTAGCGGAAGCACAGATACGCAGTATTTT.

The chain recombines TRBV7-2 with TRBJ2-1; D gene ambiguous. Germline V CDR1 and CDR2: SGHTA, FQGNSA. The CDR3 extends over 17 amino acids. With 4 bases removed from V and 4 bases from J, the gap between germline ends came to 20 bases. The CDR3 nucleotides read TGTGCCAGCAGCTCCACGACTCCCCATATCGATTACAATGAGCAGTTCTTC. Translating it yields CASSSTTPHIDYNEQFF.

This chain uses TRBV6-5 with TRBJ1-2; D unclear. V lost 2 bases to trimming and J lost 8 bases, with 9 bases between them. The germline V gene encodes CDR1 MNHEY and CDR2 SVGAGI. There are 12 residues in the CDR3. In DNA, the CDR3 is TGTGCCAGCAGTTACGGGAGAGACGGCTACACCTTC. Residues: CASSYGRDGYTF.

The V and J genes are TRBV9 and TRBJ1-6; D is possibly TRBD1 (5 bases). Germline V CDR1 and CDR2: SGDLS, YYNGEE. Trimming removed 3 bases at V and 8 bases at J, with 12 bases between. The CDR3 is 14 amino acids. The DNA for the CDR3 is TGTGCCAGCAGCGCCCAGGGATTCGATTCACCCCTCCACTTT. It encodes CASSAQGFDSPLHF.

This chain uses TRBV9 with TRBJ2-7; the D is unclear. Between the trimmed V and J ends, which lost 0 bases and 3 bases, there was a span of 13 bases. There are 15 residues in the CDR3. Germline CDR1 reads SGDLS; CDR2 reads YYNGEE. The CDR3 loop reads CASSVEDSLVYEQYF. CDR3 bases: TGTGCCAGCAGCGTAGAGGATAGCTTGGTCTACGAGCAGTACTTC. The whole variable domain, filled in from reference TRBV9 and TRBJ2-7, reads DSGVTQTPKHLITATGQRVTLRCSPRSGDLSVYWYQQSLDQGLQFLIQYYNGEERAKGNILERFSAQQFPDLHSELNLSSLELGDSALYFCASSVEDSLVYEQYFGPGTRLTVT.

The gene calls are TRBV27 and TRBJ2-3; D tentatively fits TRBD1 or TRBD2 (5 bases each). The germline CDR1 and CDR2 sequences are MNHEY and SMNVEV (reference sequence). The CDR3 runs to 15 residues. Trimming removed 8 bases from V and 3 bases from J, with 18 bases in between. CDR3 DNA sequence: TGTGCCAGCCAGTCCGGGACGTCCGGAACAGATACGCAGTATTTT. Its translation is CASQSGTSGTDTQYF.

The rearrangement uses TRBV16 and TRBJ2-5, with TRBD1 identical over 9 bases. The J segment lost 7 bases and the V segment lost 0 bases, leaving 6 bases of the junction unmatched. Germline V CDR1 and CDR2: KGHSY, FQNENV. The CDR3 is 15 residues long. CDR3 amino acids: CASSQSGQGIGTQYF. In nucleotides, the CDR3 is TGTGCCAGCAGCCAATCGGGACAGGGAATTGGGACCCAGTACTTC.

This chain uses TRBV5-6 with TRBJ2-5; TRBD1 matches 7 bases. CDR1 SGHDT and CDR2 YYEEEE come from the germline V gene. The CDR3 sequence is 14 residues long. V shed 3 bases and J 3 bases; nucleotides not matched to a gene: 5. The CDR3 nucleotides are TGTGCCAGCAGCTATGGGACAGTAAAAGAGACCCAGTACTTC. Protein: CASSYGTVKETQYF.

Remarks on this clone: The sample holds other DNA sequences that translate to the same CDR3. The chain joins TRBV9 to TRBJ2-7, with 8 positions matching TRBD2. CDR1 and CDR2 (germline): SGDLS, YYNGEE. The V segment lost 2 bases and the J segment 2 bases; nucleotides outside the gene matches: 6. The CDR3 sequence is 15 residues long. The CDR3 region is CASSVGGGPAYEQYF. The CDR3 DNA is TGTGCCAGCAGCGTTGGCGGGGGGCCTGCCTACGAGCAGTACTTC.

The gene calls are TRBV28 and TRBJ2-7; 7 bases are shared with TRBD2. After removal of 8 bases from V and 2 bases from J, the junction contained 12 bases not matched to a gene. CDR1 MDHEN and CDR2 SYDVKM come from the germline V gene. The CDR3 sequence is 15 residues long. CDR3 sequence: CASRVEGGPAYEQYF. The CDR3 DNA sequence: TGTGCCAGCCGGGTGGAGGGAGGGCCCGCCTACGAGCAGTACTTC.

The chain couples TRBV9 to TRBJ2-5; tentative D call: TRBD2 (6 bases). V lost 0 bases and J lost 5, with 14 bases in between. Germline CDR1 is SGDLS and CDR2 is YYNGEE. The CDR3 is 15 residues long. DNA for the CDR3: TGTGCCAGCAGCGTAGCGGGGGTAGCGAGGGAGACCCAGTACTTC. It codes for CASSVAGVARETQYF. Variable domain in full (rest from reference TRBV9 and TRBJ2-5): DSGVTQTPKHLITATGQRVTLRCSPRSGDLSVYWYQQSLDQGLQFLIQYYNGEERAKGNILERFSAQQFPDLHSELNLSSLELGDSALYFCASSVAGVARETQYFGPGTRLLVL.

This clone was recorded only once. This chain joins TRBV14 and TRBJ2-7, with unresolved D. CDR3 length: 13 residues. CDR1 and CDR2 (germline): SGHDN, FVKESK. Trimming pared 5 bases from V and 5 bases from J, leaving 13 bases between. CDR3 residues: CASSWVAWDEQYF. In DNA form, the CDR3 reads TGTGCCAGCAGCTGGGTAGCCTGGGACGAGCAGTACTTC.

The chain is built from TRBV4-1 and TRBJ1-6; tentatively, D is TRBD1 (5 bases). Looked up from germline, CDR1 is MGHRA and CDR2 is YSYEKL. CDR3 length equals 15 residues. Trimming removed 0 bases from V and 8 bases from J, with 11 bases in between. The chain's CDR3 is CASSQEAGRDSPLHF. The CDR3 bases are TGCGCCAGCAGCCAAGAAGCGGGACGGGATTCACCCCTCCACTTT.

The gene calls are TRBV9 and TRBJ1-3; the D is unclear. Germline V gene lookup returns CDR1 SGDLS and CDR2 YYNGEE. This CDR3 spans 16 amino acids. Between the trimmed V and J ends, which lost 1 base and 0 bases, there was a span of 11 bases. CDR3 amino acids: CASSVKDTSSGNTIYF. The DNA for the CDR3 is TGTGCCAGCAGCGTAAAGGATACTAGCTCTGGAAACACCATATATTTT.

The chain uses TRBV11-3 and TRBJ2-7; TRBD1 might be the D (6 bases). This CDR3 region has 13 residues. CDR1 SGHNT and CDR2 YENEEA come from the germline V gene. Trimming removed 1 base at V and 6 bases at J, with 10 bases between. CDR3 coding DNA: TGTGCCAGCAGCTTAGTGGGGGCTGGCGAGCAGTACTTC. Its protein is CASSLVGAGEQYF.

V usage is TRBV7-3 and J usage is TRBJ2-1; 7 positions match TRBD1. The germline CDR1 and CDR2 sequences are SGHTA and FQGTGA. With V trimmed by 2 bases and J by 5 bases, 9 bases remained unmatched. The CDR3 runs to 16 residues. CDR3 nucleotides: TGTGCCAGCAGCTTACGCCCCAGGGGGAACCACAATGAGCAGTTCTTC. It is translated as CASSLRPRGNHNEQFF.

The chain combines TRBV10-3 with TRBJ1-2; D is unclear. V was cut by 0 bases and J by 2 bases, with 4 bases left in between. CDR3 length: 13 amino acids. Germline CDR1 ENHRY, CDR2 SYGVKD. CDR3 DNA sequence: TGTGCCATCAGTGAGTCCGGGAACTATGGCTACACCTTC. It encodes CAISESGNYGYTF.

This chain joins TRBV2 and TRBJ2-2; D uncertain. The V gene lost 6 bases and the J gene lost 0 bases, with 8 bases spanning the gap. The length of the CDR3 is 14 residues. The V gene's germline CDR1 is SNHLY and CDR2 FYNNEI. The CDR3 loop reads CASSPSANTGELFF. CDR3 nucleotide sequence: TGTGCCAGCAGCCCGTCTGCGAACACCGGGGAGCTGTTTTTT. Complete variable domain (other parts from reference TRBV2 and TRBJ2-2): EPEVTQTPSHQVTQMGQEVILRCVPISNHLYFYWYRQILGQKVEFLVSFYNNEISEKSEIFDDQFSVERPDGSNFTLKIRSTKLEDSAMYFCASSPSANTGELFFGEGSRLTVL.